This T cell receptor (beta chain) was observed in a study of T cell responses to AZD1222 COVID-19 vaccine. Notes on the study in general: At baseline, just six AZD1222 recipients tested seropositive.

Only in-frame clones appear in the TCRdb table, and some are missing; sequencing was by immunoSEQ multiplex PCR. The sample has 100,000 to 150,000 clones, over 85% seen once. Points on this clone: Its cognate antigen is unknown.

Doses given second, at about 4 or about 12 weeks, were pooled. The CDR3 totals 14 residues. V dropped 6 bases and J dropped 0 bases, with 14 bases sitting between them. In germline, CDR1 is SQVTM, CDR2 ANQGSEA. This TCR came from an adult who received the AZD1222 COVID-19 vaccine. The chain couples TRBV29-1 to TRBJ1-1, with D possibly being TRBD1 (6 bases). The source was peripheral blood, collected 28 days after the second AZD1222 dose. The CDR3 nucleotides are TGCAGCGTCGAACCGGACAGTTTGAACACTGAAGCTTTCTTT. This sequence encodes CSVEPDSLNTEAFF.